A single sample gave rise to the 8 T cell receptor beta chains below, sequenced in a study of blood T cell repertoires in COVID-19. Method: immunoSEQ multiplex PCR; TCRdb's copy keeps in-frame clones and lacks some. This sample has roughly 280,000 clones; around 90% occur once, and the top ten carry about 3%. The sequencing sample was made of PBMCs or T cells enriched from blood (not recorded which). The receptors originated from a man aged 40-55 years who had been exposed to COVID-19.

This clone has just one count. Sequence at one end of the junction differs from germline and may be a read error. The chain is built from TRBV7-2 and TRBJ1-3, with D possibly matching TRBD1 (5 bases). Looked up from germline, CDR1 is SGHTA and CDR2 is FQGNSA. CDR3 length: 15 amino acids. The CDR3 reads CASSLAETAGNTIYF. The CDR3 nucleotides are TGTGCCAGCAGCCTAGCGGAGACAGCCGGAAACACCATATATTTT. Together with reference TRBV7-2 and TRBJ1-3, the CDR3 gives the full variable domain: GAGVSQSPSNKVTEKGKDVELRCDPISGHTALYWYRQSLGQGLEFLIYFQGNSAPDKSGLPSDRFSAERTGGSVSTLTIQRTQQEDSAVYLCASSLAETAGNTIYFGEGSWLTVV.

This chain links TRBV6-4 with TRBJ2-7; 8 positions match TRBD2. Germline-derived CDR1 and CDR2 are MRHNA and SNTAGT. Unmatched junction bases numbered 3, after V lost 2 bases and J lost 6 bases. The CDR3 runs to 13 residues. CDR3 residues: CASSDRLALEQYF. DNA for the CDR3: TGTGCCAGCAGTGACCGACTAGCGCTCGAGCAGTACTTC.

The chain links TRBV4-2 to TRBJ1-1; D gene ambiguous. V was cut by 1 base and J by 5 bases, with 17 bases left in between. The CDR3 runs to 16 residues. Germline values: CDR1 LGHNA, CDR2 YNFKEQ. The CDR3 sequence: CASSQVEATGGTEAFF. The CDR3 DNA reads TGTGCCAGCAGCCAAGTTGAAGCGACGGGAGGGACTGAAGCTTTCTTT.

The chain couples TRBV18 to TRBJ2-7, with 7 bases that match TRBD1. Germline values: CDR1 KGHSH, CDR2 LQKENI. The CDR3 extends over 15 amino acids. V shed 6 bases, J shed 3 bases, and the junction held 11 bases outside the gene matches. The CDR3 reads CASSLRQGEGYEQYF. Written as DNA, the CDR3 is TGTGCCAGCTCCCTGAGACAGGGAGAAGGCTACGAGCAGTACTTC.

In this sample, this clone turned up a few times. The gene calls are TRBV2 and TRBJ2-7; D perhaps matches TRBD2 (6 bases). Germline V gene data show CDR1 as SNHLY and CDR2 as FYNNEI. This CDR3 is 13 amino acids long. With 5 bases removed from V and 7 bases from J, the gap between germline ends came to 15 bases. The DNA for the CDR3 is TGTGCCAGCAGTACCGGGACGGCGGGAGAGCAGTACTTC. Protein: CASSTGTAGEQYF.

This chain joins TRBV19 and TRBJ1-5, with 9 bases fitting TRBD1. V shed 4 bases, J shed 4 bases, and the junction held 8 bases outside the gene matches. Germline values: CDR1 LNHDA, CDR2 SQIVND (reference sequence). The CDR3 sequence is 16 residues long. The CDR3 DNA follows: TGTGCCAGTAGTAATTCGGGGACAGGGCGTAATCAGCCCCAGCATTTT. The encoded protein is CASSNSGTGRNQPQHF.

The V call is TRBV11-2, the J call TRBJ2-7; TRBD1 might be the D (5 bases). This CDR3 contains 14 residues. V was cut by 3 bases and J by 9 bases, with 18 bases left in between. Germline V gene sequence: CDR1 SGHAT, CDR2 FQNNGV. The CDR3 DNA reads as TGTGCCAGCAGCTTGGACATTGTACTTGGGTGGCAGTACTTC. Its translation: CASSLDIVLGWQYF.

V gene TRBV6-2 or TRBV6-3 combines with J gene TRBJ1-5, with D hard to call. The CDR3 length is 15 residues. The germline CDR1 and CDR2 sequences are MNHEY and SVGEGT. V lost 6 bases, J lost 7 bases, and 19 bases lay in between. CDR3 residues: CASSHGAGKGQPQHF. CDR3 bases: TGTGCCAGCAGCCACGGAGCCGGGAAAGGACAGCCCCAGCATTTT.